This T cell receptor (beta chain) was captured in a study of spatial heterogeneity in lung cancer. Overall study context: More than eight raw reads, on average, carried each unique TCR and UMI combination. General study findings and limits: Counts of expanded alpha and beta TCRs within tumors tracked the tumor nonsynonymous mutation count. Ubiquitous and regional expanded TCR counts mirrored ubiquitous and regional nonsynonymous mutation counts, respectively.

Time point described: sample taken at primary tumor resection. The 65 or so donors had untreated early-stage non-small cell lung cancer. CDR1 is MDHEN and CDR2 is SYDVKM in the germline V gene. The CDR3 consists of 15 residues. With 2 bases removed from V and 8 bases from J, the gap between germline ends came to 15 bases. This clonotype appeared many times. The antigen is unknown. Each molecule of TCR cDNA was tagged with one unique molecular identifier. TCRdb reanalysed the 5' RACE reads using MiXCR and keeps one entry per CDR3 protein. The sample contains more than 25,000 distinct CDR3 sequences, around 6.9% of which appear only once.

Material: lung tumor tissue, obtained at surgery. The genes are TRBV28 and TRBJ1-4, with unresolved D. The TCR sequence derives from a male donor with early-stage non-small cell lung cancer. CDR3 sequence: CASSLLLQAGEKLFF. In nucleotides, the CDR3 is TGTGCCAGCAGTTTACTTCTGCAGGCGGGGGAAAAACTGTTTTTT.